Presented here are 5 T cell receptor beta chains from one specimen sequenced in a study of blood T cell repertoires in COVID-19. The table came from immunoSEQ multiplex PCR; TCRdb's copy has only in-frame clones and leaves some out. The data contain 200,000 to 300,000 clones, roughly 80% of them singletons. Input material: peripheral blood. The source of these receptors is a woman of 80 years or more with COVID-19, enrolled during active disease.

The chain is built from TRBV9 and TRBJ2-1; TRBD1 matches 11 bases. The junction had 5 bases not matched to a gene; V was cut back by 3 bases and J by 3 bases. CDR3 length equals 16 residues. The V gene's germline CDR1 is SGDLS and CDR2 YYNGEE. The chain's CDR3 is CASSEGTGGFYNEQFF. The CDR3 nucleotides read TGTGCCAGCAGCGAGGGGACAGGGGGTTTCTACAATGAGCAGTTCTTC.

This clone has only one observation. Written as DNA, the CDR3 is TGTGCCAGCAGCGGGCAGGGGGCCTACGAGCAGTACTTC. The encoded protein is CASSGQGAYEQYF. The gene calls are TRBV7-3 and TRBJ2-7; 7 bases are a match to TRBD1. CDR3 length: 13 residues. Germline V gene sequence: CDR1 SGHTA, CDR2 FQGTGA. V lost 5 bases and J lost 2; bases outside the gene matches: 3.

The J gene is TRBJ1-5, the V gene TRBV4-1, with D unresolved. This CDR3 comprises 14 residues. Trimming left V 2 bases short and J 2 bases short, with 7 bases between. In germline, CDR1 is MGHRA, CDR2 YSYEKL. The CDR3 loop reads CASSQRGGNQPQHF. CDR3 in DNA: TGCGCCAGCAGCCAACGCGGGGGCAATCAGCCCCAGCATTTT.

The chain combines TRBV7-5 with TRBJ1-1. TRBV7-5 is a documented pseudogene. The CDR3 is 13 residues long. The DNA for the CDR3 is TGTGCCAGAAGGTCCGGGACTCCGTCTGAAGCTTTCTTT. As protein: CARRSGTPSEAFF.

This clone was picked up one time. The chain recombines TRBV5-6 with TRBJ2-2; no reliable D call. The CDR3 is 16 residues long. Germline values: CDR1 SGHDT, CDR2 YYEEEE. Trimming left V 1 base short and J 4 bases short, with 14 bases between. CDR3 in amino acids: CASSLRAAVFTGELFF. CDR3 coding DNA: TGTGCCAGCAGCTTGCGCGCGGCCGTCTTCACCGGGGAGCTGTTTTTT.